What follows are 11 T cell receptor beta chains derived from one specimen sequenced in a study of shared clonotypes between healthy human individuals. TCRdb keeps only in-frame clones here, not all; method: immunoSEQ multiplex PCR. The sample shows about 490,000 clones, about 82% of them seen only once. The sample taken for sequencing was PBMCs. Source of these receptors: a middle-aged woman in good health. Some clones in this sample may be carry-over from other donors' samples.

The chain carries TRBV2 and TRBJ2-2; TRBD2 matches 11 bases. Germline CDR1 and CDR2: SNHLY and FYNNEI. The CDR3 consists of 18 residues. Losses at the gene ends were 1 base for V and 1 base for J; bases not matched to a gene: 5. CDR3 sequence: CASSEELAGGLNTGELFF. The CDR3 region has the DNA TGTGCCAGCAGTGAAGAGCTAGCGGGAGGACTGAACACCGGGGAGCTGTTTTTT.

The chain recombines TRBV28 with TRBJ1-2; tentatively, D is TRBD1 (6 bases). This CDR3 contains 13 residues. Trimming left V 3 bases short and J 3 bases short, with 8 bases between. The germline V gene has CDR1 MDHEN and CDR2 SYDVKM. The CDR3 nucleotides are TGTGCCAGCAGTTTGACAGGCCACTATGGCTACACCTTC. It is translated as CASSLTGHYGYTF.

The chain recombines TRBV27 with TRBJ1-1; tentatively, D is TRBD1 (5 bases). Trimming took off 3 bases at V and 4 bases at J, with 9 bases between the two ends. This CDR3 has 13 residues. The germline V gene has CDR1 MNHEY and CDR2 SMNVEV (reference sequence). This CDR3 is CASSFIRATEAFF. The CDR3 nucleotides are TGTGCCAGCAGTTTCATCAGGGCCACTGAAGCTTTCTTT.

The chain uses TRBV27 and TRBJ1-2; weak D call: TRBD1 (6 bases). V was shortened by 7 bases and J by 6 bases, with 21 bases between the two germline ends. This CDR3 is 15 amino acids long. Per the germline V gene, CDR1 is MNHEY and CDR2 is SMNVEV (reference sequence). CDR3 in amino acids: CASKKGDTEGNGYTF. The CDR3 DNA reads TGTGCCAGCAAAAAGGGGGACACCGAGGGAAATGGCTACACCTTC.

The chain carries TRBV6-5 and TRBJ1-1, with unresolved D. Trimming took 4 bases from V and 1 from J, leaving 7 bases between them. In germline, CDR1 is MNHEY, CDR2 SVGAGI. CDR3 size: 13 residues. The CDR3 loop reads CASSSQKNTEAFF. In nucleotides, the CDR3 is TGTGCCAGCAGTTCACAAAAGAACACTGAAGCTTTCTTT.

The genes are TRBV6-5 and TRBJ2-2; the D call may be TRBD1 or TRBD2 (6 bases each). The CDR3 spans 14 residues. Trimming took off 6 bases at V and 0 bases at J, with 8 bases between the two ends. The germline V gene encodes CDR1 MNHEY and CDR2 SVGAGI. CDR3 sequence reads: CASSGGANTGELFF. The CDR3 region has the DNA TGTGCCAGCAGCGGGGGCGCGAACACCGGGGAGCTGTTTTTT.

The V and J genes are TRBV5-6 and TRBJ2-3; TRBD2 matches 13 bases. The CDR3 consists of 17 residues. Trimming cost V 6 bases and J 5 bases; bases outside gene matches: 12. CDR1 is SGHDT and CDR2 is YYEEEE in the germline V gene. The CDR3 DNA reads TGTGCCAGCATCGTCTCGCAAGGACTAGCGGGGGTAGATACGCAGTATTTT. Protein product: CASIVSQGLAGVDTQYF.

This clone was observed a few times. V and J are TRBV7-6 and TRBJ2-1; the match to TRBD2 covers 8 bases. CDR3 length equals 16 residues. The germline CDR1 and CDR2 sequences are SGHVS and FNYEAQ. After removal of 5 bases from V and 5 bases from J, the junction contained 11 bases not matched to a gene. CDR3 DNA sequence: TGTGCCAGCAGCGTCATGGCGGGAGGCGGGGACAATGAGCAGTTCTTC. It yields the protein CASSVMAGGGDNEQFF.

V gene TRBV7-9 combines with J gene TRBJ2-5; D might be TRBD2 (6 bases). This CDR3 comprises 13 residues. CDR1 and CDR2 from the germline V gene are SEHNR and FQNEAQ (reference sequence). CDR3 sequence: CVNTLGGQETQYF. The CDR3 nucleotides are TGTGTCAACACCCTGGGGGGCCAAGAGACCCAGTACTTC.

The V and J genes are TRBV5-1 and TRBJ2-1, with TRBD2 identical over 13 bases. V gave up 2 bases and J gave up 7 bases; unmatched junction bases: 3. CDR1 and CDR2 (germline): SGHRS, YFSETQ. This CDR3 region has 15 residues. The CDR3 loop reads CASSFGTSGTNEQFF. CDR3 in DNA: TGCGCCAGCAGCTTCGGGACTAGCGGGACAAATGAGCAGTTCTTC.

The genes are TRBV6-6 and TRBJ2-1; TRBD2 agrees at 7 bases. The CDR3 is made up of 15 amino acids. V trimming: 4 bases; J trimming: 6 bases; junction bases outside the gene matches: 9. The germline CDR1 and CDR2 sequences are MNHNY and SVGAGI (reference sequence). For the CDR3, the DNA is TGTGCCAGCAGTTGGGGGAGGGAGGTGGGCAATGAGCAGTTCTTC. Translated, it gives CASSWGREVGNEQFF.